Listed below are T cell receptor beta chains from one sample, sequenced in a study of a mutant IDH1 vaccine in newly diagnosed glioma. Repertoires were generated with immunoSEQ multiplex PCR, while TCRdb's copy carries only in-frame clones and drops some. The sample includes 35,000 to 55,000 clones, around 84% seen only once; the top ten take about 2.5%. These receptors are not linked to any known antigen. Sequences were derived from PBMCs, sampled from a glioma patient whose treatment included an IDH1 peptide vaccine. Source of these receptors: a woman aged 18 to 35 with glioma. Some clones in this sample may be carry-over from other donors' samples. The CDR3 runs from the conserved cysteine through the conserved F or W. D genes are given only for firm matches. Size is omitted from some rows. Given values are once, few, many or a class for expanded clones.

V	size	J	D	CDR3	DNA
TRBV5-1	NA	TRBJ2-7	TRBD1	CASSGETGISYEQYF	TGCGCCAGCAGCGGGGAGACAGGGATCTCCTACGAGCAGTACTTC
TRBV13	NA	TRBJ2-7	TRBD2	CASSSRRRERDF	TGTGCCAGCAGCTCCCGCCGGCGGGAGAGGGACTTC
TRBV2	NA	TRBJ2-5	NA	CASRGIQETQYF	TGTGCCAGCAGAGGGATTCAAGAGACCCAGTACTTC
TRBV27	once	TRBJ1-2	TRBD1	CASSVGQGAIYGYTF	TGTGCCAGCAGTGTCGGACAGGGGGCAATCTATGGCTACACCTTC
TRBV9	few	TRBJ1-1	NA	CASSTGGRTEAFF	TGTGCCAGCAGCACGGGGGGCCGTACTGAAGCTTTCTTT
TRBV14	NA	TRBJ2-7	NA	CASSQVGYEQYF	TGTGCCAGCAGCCAAGTGGGATACGAGCAGTACTTC
TRBV6-6	NA	TRBJ1-2	TRBD1	CASSSQGTGVGYTF	TGTGCCAGCAGCTCACAGGGGACAGGGGTTGGCTACACCTTC
TRBV2	NA	TRBJ1-2	TRBD1	CASSRYGQGYTF	TGTGCCAGCAGTCGATACGGACAGGGGTACACCTTC
TRBV6-1	NA	TRBJ2-4	NA	CATCEGAGEVNIQYF	TGTGCCACATGTGAGGGGGCCGGGGAGGTAAACATTCAGTACTTC
TRBV25-1	NA	TRBJ2-1	TRBD2	CASSDTGAGESGNEQFF	TGTGCCAGCAGTGATACGGGAGCGGGAGAGAGCGGCAATGAGCAGTTCTTC
TRBV5-4	once	TRBJ1-1	NA	CASSPQRRRNTEAFF	TGTGCCAGCAGCCCTCAACGGAGGAGGAACACTGAAGCTTTCTTT
TRBV5-6	few	TRBJ1-4	NA	CASSFYATNEKLFF	TGTGCCAGCAGCTTCTACGCAACTAATGAAAAACTGTTTTTT